This passage covers 32 T cell receptor beta chains from one sample sequenced in a study of blood T cell repertoires in COVID-19. Generated by immunoSEQ multiplex PCR, the TCRdb table keeps only in-frame clones and is missing some. The table shows roughly 120,000 clones, with approximately 87% occurring only once. Sequencing input: peripheral blood. These receptors originate from a man between 70 and 80 years old who had recovered from COVID-19.

The CDR3 loop is CASSYGQGVWDTEAFF. Written as DNA, the CDR3 is TGTGCCAGCAGTTACGGACAGGGAGTCTGGGACACTGAAGCTTTCTTT. The V and J genes are TRBV6-6 and TRBJ1-1, with 8 bases fitting TRBD1. This CDR3 region has 16 residues. Germline V lookup: CDR1 MNHNY, CDR2 SVGAGI (reference sequence). J was trimmed by 3 bases and V by 2 bases; bases with no gene match: 8.

The J gene is TRBJ2-1, the V gene TRBV3-1 (or the pseudogene TRBV3-2); 7 bases are shared with TRBD1. The V gene end was trimmed by 1 base and the J gene end by 6 bases; junction bases not matched to a gene: 6. Looked up from germline, CDR1 is LGHDT and CDR2 is YNNKEL (reference sequence). The CDR3 spans 15 residues. In DNA, the CDR3 is TGTGCCAGCAGCCAAGGACAGGGCAGGATCAATGAGCAGTTCTTC. It specifies CASSQGQGRINEQFF.

V and J are TRBV5-8 and TRBJ1-5; the match to TRBD1 covers 7 bases. Germline CDR1 and CDR2: SGHTS and YDEGEE. The V segment lost 0 bases and the J segment 5 bases; nucleotides outside the gene matches: 5. The CDR3 extends over 15 amino acids. The CDR3 sequence is CASSLVQGGDQPQHF. CDR3 nucleotide sequence: TGTGCCAGCAGCTTGGTTCAGGGGGGCGATCAGCCCCAGCATTTT.

CDR3 residues: CASSFVSGVNTGELFF. The CDR3 bases are TGTGCCAGCAGCTTCGTTAGCGGGGTTAACACCGGGGAGCTGTTTTTT. The V call is TRBV5-5, the J call TRBJ2-2; the match to TRBD2 covers 8 bases. CDR1 and CDR2 (germline): SGHKS, YYEKEE (reference sequence). This CDR3 is built from 16 residues. The junction had 5 bases not matched to a gene; V was cut back by 2 bases and J by 2 bases.

The chain is built from TRBV5-1 and TRBJ1-1, with a tentative D call TRBD1 (5 bases). In germline, CDR1 is SGHRS, CDR2 YFSETQ. V was cut by 0 bases and J by 3 bases, with 9 bases left in between. This CDR3 has 14 residues. The CDR3 DNA follows: TGCGCCAGCAGCTTGGGACAGAGACACACTGAAGCTTTCTTT. It codes for CASSLGQRHTEAFF. Combining the CDR3 with reference TRBV5-1 and TRBJ1-1 gives the whole variable domain KAGVTQTPRYLIKTRGQQVTLSCSPISGHRSVSWYQQTPGQGLQFLFEYFSETQRNKGNFPGRFSGRQFSNSRSEMNVSTLELGDSALYLCASSLGQRHTEAFFGQGTRLTVV.

This sequence joins TRBV19 and TRBJ1-5; TRBD1 is a possible D gene (6 bases). V was pared by 6 bases and J by 4 bases, with 13 bases between. This CDR3 has 14 amino acids. Germline V gene lookup returns CDR1 LNHDA and CDR2 SQIVND (reference sequence). The CDR3 DNA is TGTGCCAGTAGCACAGGGTCGGGTAATCAGCCCCAGCATTTT. It is translated as CASSTGSGNQPQHF.

The chain has TRBV28 and TRBJ1-4; 10 positions agree with TRBD1. CDR3 length: 15 amino acids. V trimming: 4 bases; J trimming: 6 bases; junction bases outside the gene matches: 5. Germline V gene lookup returns CDR1 MDHEN and CDR2 SYDVKM. The CDR3, as DNA: TGTGCCAGCAGTTCAACCGGGACAGGGGATGAAAAACTGTTTTTT. Protein product: CASSSTGTGDEKLFF.

This clone was detected a few times. The chain couples TRBV29-1 to TRBJ1-1, with a weak D call TRBD1 (5 bases). Trimming removed 6 bases at V and 6 bases at J, with 20 bases between. Germline CDR1 SQVTM, CDR2 ANQGSEA. The CDR3 totals 14 residues. The CDR3 reads CSVSARAGSAEAFF. The CDR3 bases are TGCAGCGTCTCTGCCCGGGCAGGGTCGGCTGAAGCTTTCTTT.

The V gene is TRBV2, the J gene TRBJ2-3; TRBD2 is a possible D gene (5 bases). V was trimmed by 6 bases and J by 3 bases, leaving 19 bases between them. Germline CDR1 is SNHLY and CDR2 is FYNNEI. The CDR3 is made up of 16 amino acids. The chain's CDR3 is CASRLLPGTATDTQYF. In DNA form, the CDR3 reads TGTGCCAGCAGATTGCTCCCGGGAACAGCGACAGATACGCAGTATTTT. Supplemented by reference TRBV2 and TRBJ2-3, the full variable domain reads EPEVTQTPSHQVTQMGQEVILRCVPISNHLYFYWYRQILGQKVEFLVSFYNNEISEKSEIFDDQFSVERPDGSNFTLKIRSTKLEDSAMYFCASRLLPGTATDTQYFGPGTRLTVL.

The CDR3 here is CASSQDVSYNEQFF. Written as DNA, the CDR3 is TGCGCCAGCAGCCAAGACGTTTCCTACAATGAGCAGTTCTTC. The genes are TRBV4-3 and TRBJ2-1, with unresolved D. Trimming took off 0 bases at V and 1 base at J, with 4 bases between the two ends. This CDR3 has 14 residues. CDR1 LGHNA and CDR2 YSLEER come from the germline V gene.

The chain recombines TRBV6-5 with TRBJ2-1; 7 nucleotides agree with TRBD1. The CDR3 totals 15 residues. CDR1 is MNHEY and CDR2 is SVGAGI in the germline V gene. J gave up 2 bases and V 8 bases, and 9 bases lay outside the gene matches. The CDR3 sequence: CASQITGVPYNEQFF. The CDR3 DNA reads as TGTGCCAGCCAGATAACAGGGGTCCCCTACAATGAGCAGTTCTTC.

The rearrangement joins TRBV29-1 to TRBJ1-2; D not certain. The CDR3 is 12 residues long. The V and J ends lost 7 bases and 2 bases respectively, with 11 bases between them. Germline CDR1 SQVTM, CDR2 ANQGSEA. The CDR3 loop reads CSGWTFNYGYTF. CDR3 in DNA: TGCAGCGGTTGGACTTTCAACTATGGCTACACCTTC.

J is TRBJ2-7 and V is TRBV4-3; 10 nucleotides align to TRBD1. The trim removed 3 bases at V and 2 bases at J, leaving 7 bases unmatched. Germline values: CDR1 LGHNA, CDR2 YSLEER. CDR3 size: 16 residues. Here the CDR3 reads CASSQLAGTGAYEQYF. The CDR3 region has the DNA TGCGCCAGCAGCCAGCTTGCCGGGACAGGGGCCTACGAGCAGTACTTC.

The CDR3 region is CASSPRTGSSYNSPLHF. DNA for the CDR3: TGTGCCAGCAGCCCCCGGACAGGAAGCTCCTATAATTCACCCCTCCACTTT. The chain joins TRBV7-9 to TRBJ1-6; 7 bases agree with TRBD1. The CDR3 runs 17 residues. V shed 5 bases and J 0 bases; nucleotides not matched to a gene: 7. Per the germline V gene, CDR1 is SEHNR and CDR2 is FQNEAQ (reference sequence).

Points on this clone: In the same sample, other DNA sequences code for this CDR3. The chain employs TRBV27 and TRBJ1-1, with 7 bases identical to TRBD1. Trimming took 2 bases from V and 1 from J; bases not matched to a gene: 1. From germline, CDR1 is MNHEY and CDR2 SMNVEV (reference sequence). The CDR3 covers 14 residues. The CDR3 loop reads CASSLRQGNTEAFF. In nucleotides, the CDR3 is TGTGCCAGCAGTTTAAGACAGGGGAACACTGAAGCTTTCTTT.

CDR3 region: CASSVVGSSGAGETQYF. The CDR3 coding sequence is TGTGCCAGCAGCGTAGTGGGTTCTAGCGGAGCCGGGGAGACCCAGTACTTC. The chain couples TRBV9 to TRBJ2-5; 7 nucleotides align to TRBD2. Germline CDR1 reads SGDLS; CDR2 reads YYNGEE. V lost 0 bases and J lost 5; bases outside the gene matches: 13. The CDR3 is made up of 17 amino acids.

This chain connects TRBV3-1 (or the pseudogene TRBV3-2) to TRBJ1-1; 9 bases map to TRBD1. The CDR3 totals 16 residues. The germline CDR1 and CDR2 sequences are LGHDT and YNNKEL (reference sequence). V shed 1 base and J 3 bases; nucleotides not matched to a gene: 6. CDR3 sequence: CASSQGDRDFHTEAFF. In DNA, the CDR3 is TGTGCCAGCAGCCAAGGGGACAGGGATTTTCACACTGAAGCTTTCTTT.

The rearrangement joins TRBV4-1 to TRBJ2-7; TRBD2 aligns across 11 bases. The junction had 6 bases not matched to a gene; V was cut back by 4 bases and J by 1 base. CDR1 is MGHRA, CDR2 YSYEKL, per germline. This CDR3 is 16 amino acids long. CDR3 sequence reads: CASSRTSGSVSYEQYF. The DNA of the CDR3 is TGCGCCAGCAGCCGAACTAGCGGGAGTGTTTCCTACGAGCAGTACTTC.

The gene calls are TRBV6-1 and TRBJ2-7; D unresolved. In germline, CDR1 is MNHNS, CDR2 SASEGT. CDR3 length: 15 amino acids. The V end lost 0 bases, the J end lost 3 bases, and 12 bases lay between the germline ends. The DNA for the CDR3 is TGTGCCAGCAGTGAAGCCGGCCTAGAATTCTACGAGCAGTACTTC. It specifies CASSEAGLEFYEQYF.

J is TRBJ2-1 and V is TRBV4-1, with D possibly matching TRBD1 (6 bases). The CDR3 length is 14 residues. CDR1 and CDR2 (germline): MGHRA, YSYEKL. The ends were cut back, 5 bases at V and 3 bases at J, with 11 bases in the middle. CDR3 DNA: TGCGCCAGCAGCGTTCAGGACAGCTACAATGAGCAGTTCTTC. Translating gives CASSVQDSYNEQFF.

The J gene is TRBJ2-5, the V gene TRBV6-5; D might be TRBD2 (5 bases). Trimming shortened V by 9 bases and J by 5 bases, and 16 bases separated the two germline ends. Germline V gives CDR1 MNHEY, CDR2 SVGAGI. The CDR3 extends over 13 amino acids. The CDR3 coding sequence is TGTGCCAGTACCCGGACTGGGCAGGAGACCCAGTACTTC. Protein: CASTRTGQETQYF.

This clone was detected only a few times. The J gene is TRBJ1-5, the V gene TRBV28; the D gene is possibly TRBD1 (5 bases). The germline V gene encodes CDR1 MDHEN and CDR2 SYDVKM. CDR3 length: 13 residues. The V end lost 0 bases, the J end lost 7 bases, and 7 bases lay between the germline ends. CDR3 residues: CASSLWGGQPQHF. CDR3 coding DNA: TGTGCCAGCAGTTTATGGGGGGGACAGCCCCAGCATTTT.

The rearrangement joins TRBV27 to TRBJ1-6; the D gene is possibly TRBD1 (6 bases). Trimming took 1 base from V and 5 from J, leaving 9 bases between them. Germline CDR1 and CDR2: MNHEY and SMNVEV (reference sequence). The CDR3 consists of 15 residues. CDR3 amino acids: CASSLLSGDNSPLHF. The DNA of the CDR3 is TGTGCCAGCAGTTTATTGTCAGGGGATAATTCACCCCTCCACTTT.

The chain links TRBV7-2 to TRBJ2-3; D is possibly TRBD2 (6 bases). V was pared by 8 bases and J by 6 bases, with 18 bases between. This CDR3 has 14 amino acids. The germline CDR1 and CDR2 sequences are SGHTA and FQGNSA. In DNA, the CDR3 is TGTGCCAGCTCCCCCTTACCGGGAGTGGATACGCAGTATTTT. It specifies CASSPLPGVDTQYF.

The CDR3 here is CASSRARRGTQYF. The CDR3 DNA reads TGCGCCAGCAGCCGGGCCCGGAGGGGTACGCAGTATTTT. The genes are TRBV4-1 and TRBJ2-3; weak D call: TRBD2 (6 bases). The V end was cut by 4 bases, the J end by 8 bases, with 13 bases between. CDR3 length equals 13 residues. Per germline, CDR1 MGHRA and CDR2 YSYEKL.

The chain recombines TRBV19 with TRBJ2-3; D call uncertain. V was shortened by 10 bases and J by 2 bases, with 22 bases between the two germline ends. Germline V CDR1 and CDR2: LNHDA, SQIVND (reference sequence). The CDR3 length is 16 residues. The CDR3 is CATRSESSSITDTQYF. The CDR3 DNA reads as TGTGCCACTCGATCTGAGAGCTCATCGATCACAGATACGCAGTATTTT. The full variable domain, completed using reference TRBV19 and TRBJ2-3, is DGGITQSPKYLFRKEGQNVTLSCEQNLNHDAMYWYRQDPGQGLRLIYYSQIVNDFQKGDIAEGYSVSREKKESFPLTVTSAQKNPTAFYLCATRSESSSITDTQYFGPGTRLTVL.

The chain uses TRBV2 and TRBJ2-7; 7 nucleotides line up with TRBD2. This CDR3 spans 13 amino acids. Germline CDR1 and CDR2: SNHLY and FYNNEI. The junction had 8 bases not matched to a gene; V was cut back by 6 bases and J by 6 bases. The CDR3 spells CASSYQGGTEQYF. As DNA, the CDR3 is TGTGCCAGCAGCTATCAGGGAGGGACCGAGCAGTACTTC.

The chain combines TRBV4-3 with TRBJ1-5; TRBD1 matches 7 bases. There are 16 residues in the CDR3. Looked up from germline, CDR1 is LGHNA and CDR2 is YSLEER. Unmatched junction bases numbered 7, after V lost 3 bases and J lost 2 bases. DNA for the CDR3: TGCGCCAGCAGCCAGGCACGTGGACAGGGCAATCAGCCCCAGCATTTT. As protein: CASSQARGQGNQPQHF.

The gene calls are TRBV7-9 and TRBJ2-1, with 7 bases fitting TRBD2. The CDR3 totals 14 residues. J lost 4 bases, V lost 5 bases, and 5 bases had no gene match. In germline, CDR1 is SEHNR, CDR2 FQNEAQ (reference sequence). Here the CDR3 DNA reads TGTGCCAGCAGCCCCGGACTAGGGTACAATGAGCAGTTCTTC. Protein sequence: CASSPGLGYNEQFF.

There are a few counts of this clone. This chain uses TRBV28 with TRBJ1-4, with a weak D call TRBD1 (6 bases). Germline V gene sequence: CDR1 MDHEN, CDR2 SYDVKM. There are 14 residues in the CDR3. V shed 3 bases and J shed 11 bases, with 16 bases lying between them. In DNA, the CDR3 is TGTGCCAGCAGTTTCCACGGGAAAGGGGGTAAACTGTTTTTT. It encodes CASSFHGKGGKLFF.

The chain uses TRBV19 and TRBJ2-1, with D perhaps TRBD1 (5 bases). The CDR3 runs 15 residues. V dropped 3 bases and J dropped 4 bases, with 13 bases sitting between them. Germline V gene lookup returns CDR1 LNHDA and CDR2 SQIVND (reference sequence). The CDR3 coding sequence is TGTGCCAGTAGTATGGTGGCAGGGTGGTACAATGAGCAGTTCTTC. Protein product: CASSMVAGWYNEQFF.

J is TRBJ2-7 and V is TRBV2, with 10 bases that match TRBD1. V lost 5 bases, J lost 6 bases, and 4 bases stayed unmatched. Germline values: CDR1 SNHLY, CDR2 FYNNEI. CDR3 size: 13 residues. CDR3 nucleotide sequence: TGTGCCAGCAGTAGACAGGGGGCGGGCGAGCAGTACTTC. Its protein product is CASSRQGAGEQYF.